This T cell receptor beta chain was sequenced during a study of memory CD4+ T cells and cytomegalovirus serostatus. Single viable CD3+CD4+CD8-CD45RO+ cells were sorted as the memory CD4+ T cells. CDR1 is LNHNV, CDR2 YYDKDF, per germline (reference sequence). The CDR3 is 16 residues long. Deletions cut 4 bases from V and 3 bases from J, with 18 bases between. Method: immunoSEQ multiplex PCR; TCRdb's copy keeps in-frame clones and lacks some. The sample lists around 53,000 clones, 65% to 80% occurring once. The chain combines TRBV15 with TRBJ1-1, with a possible D match to TRBD1 (5 bases). The sequence was obtained from an adult in good health and CMV-seronegative. Sequences were obtained from memory CD4+ T cells from blood. The CDR3 coding sequence is TGTGCCACCAGCATACAGGATTCCAAGGGGTACACTGAAGCTTTCTTT. It is translated as CATSIQDSKGYTEAFF.